These T cell receptor beta chains were read from a single sample in a study of cytotoxic CD8 clonotypes in ibrutinib-treated CLL. Sequencing was performed with immunoSEQ multiplex PCR; in TCRdb, only in-frame clones are kept and a portion is missing. The table lists roughly 250,000 clones, 70% of them singletons. Sequencing was performed on PBMCs, taken after 24 months of ibrutinib treatment. The receptors shown here come from a human donor with chronic lymphocytic leukemia. The conserved cysteine and the conserved F or W are not part of the CDR3 here. Size tells how often a clone was seen (once, few, many) or the class of an expanded clone, and some rows leave it out.

.	TRBV5-1	TRBJ2-2	ASSSHRTLTGELF
.	TRBV7-9	TRBJ1-5	ASSSDVYSNQPQH
.	TRBV7-3	TRBJ2-2	ASSFQTSGEADTGELF
few	TRBV14	TRBJ2-5	ASSRKNSGSFGETQY
few	TRBV25-1	TRBJ2-7	ASSVRGYEQY
.	TRBV28	TRBJ2-2	ASTLNRVNAGELF
.	TRBV7-3	TRBJ1-5	ASSLTADQPQH
few	TRBV19	TRBJ1-1	ASSPLAHTRGGEAF
.	TRBV27	TRBJ2-7	ASSYGTPVYEQY
.	TRBV9	TRBJ1-5	ASSVDWTGLQPQH
.	TRBV7-2	.	ASIEGISYEQY
once	TRBV15	TRBJ2-1	ATSRGGLAGVQQF
.	TRBV2	TRBJ1-5	ASKLDSRLPQH
.	TRBV11-3	TRBJ2-7	ASSPVAGYEQY
.	TRBV6-5	TRBJ2-4	ASSYSYGEGNIQY
.	TRBV27	TRBJ2-3	ASSHLLAGGVTDTQY
.	TRBV4-1	TRBJ1-4	ASSQEPGTREKLF
.	TRBV7-8	TRBJ2-1	ASSWTGNEQF
.	TRBV28	TRBJ2-2	ASSLMSIGELF
.	TRBV25-1	TRBJ2-7	ASSEPGLAGHEQY
.	TRBV9	TRBJ2-7	ASSVTGQGEEEQY
.	TRBV7-8	TRBJ2-2	ASSLQGGLSGTSVTGELF
.	TRBV27	TRBJ2-7	ASSPSDRDSYEQY
.	TRBV20-1	TRBJ2-1	SALGGEQF
.	TRBV5-1	TRBJ1-4	ASSLGTSLNEKLF
.	TRBV19	TRBJ2-5	ASSIGYQGWQETQY
few	TRBV7-8	TRBJ1-2	ASSGRGLYGYT
few	TRBV27	TRBJ1-1	ASTPPRDRGRNTEAF
few	TRBV18	TRBJ2-7	ASSPSTGSYRGAYEQY
.	TRBV30	TRBJ1-1	AWTFSLGVTEAF
.	TRBV30	TRBJ2-3	AWTVGGRNTDTQY
once	TRBV7-9	TRBJ1-2	ASSLPGRGTGDYSYGYT
few	TRBV27	TRBJ2-7	ASSLVGHNYEQY
.	TRBV27	TRBJ2-3	ASSLWGGSDTQY
.	TRBV27	TRBJ2-2	ASRRLDGYAGELF
.	TRBV29-1	TRBJ2-1	SVEGTSGSYNEQF
few	TRBV14	TRBJ1-4	ASSQERLPSSRLF
few	TRBV7-2	TRBJ1-2	ASSLRQGQRGYT
.	TRBV9	TRBJ2-3	ASSVGGGRTDTQY
.	TRBV28	TRBJ2-7	ASRTSGPYEQY
.	TRBV7-9	TRBJ1-2	ASSLGEVWVTRGYT
.	TRBV2	TRBJ2-2	ASSVGPRGTGELF
few	TRBV27	TRBJ1-5	ASSLDRDQPQH
.	TRBV28	TRBJ1-2	ASSSGGSDYGYT
once	TRBV9	TRBJ2-2	ASSPSSGAGGELF
.	TRBV7-9	TRBJ2-3	ASSRSKTRTRSTDTQY
.	TRBV28	TRBJ1-2	ASSFMDESSYGYT